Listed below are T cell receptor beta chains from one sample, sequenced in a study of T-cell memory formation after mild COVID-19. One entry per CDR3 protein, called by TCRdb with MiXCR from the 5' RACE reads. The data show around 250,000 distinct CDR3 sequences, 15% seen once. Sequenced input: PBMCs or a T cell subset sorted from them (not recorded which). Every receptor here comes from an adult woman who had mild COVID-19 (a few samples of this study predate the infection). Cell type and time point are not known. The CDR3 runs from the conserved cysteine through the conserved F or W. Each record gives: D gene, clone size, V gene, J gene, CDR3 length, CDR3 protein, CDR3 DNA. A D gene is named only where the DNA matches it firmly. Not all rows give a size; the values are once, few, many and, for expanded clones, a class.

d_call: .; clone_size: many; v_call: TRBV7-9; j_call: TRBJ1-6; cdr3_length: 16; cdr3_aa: CASSSTGTTGNSPLHF; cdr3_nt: TGTGCCAGCAGCTCCACCGGGACAACAGGGAACTCACCCCTCCACTTT
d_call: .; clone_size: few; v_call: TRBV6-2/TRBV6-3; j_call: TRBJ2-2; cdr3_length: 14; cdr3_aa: CASREDGGPGSCFF; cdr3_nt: .
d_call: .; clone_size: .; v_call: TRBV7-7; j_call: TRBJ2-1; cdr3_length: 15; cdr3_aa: CASSLAEGAHNEQFF; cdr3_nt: TGTGCCAGCAGCTTAGCGGAGGGGGCCCACAATGAGCAGTTCTTC
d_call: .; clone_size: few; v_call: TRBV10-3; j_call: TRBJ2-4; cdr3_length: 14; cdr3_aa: CAISATLGGNIQYF; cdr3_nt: TGTGCCATCAGTGCGACCCTAGGGGGAAACATTCAGTACTTC
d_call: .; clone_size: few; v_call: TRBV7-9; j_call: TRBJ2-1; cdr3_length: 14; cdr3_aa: CASSLVSDLAEQFF; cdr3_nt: TGTGCCAGCAGCTTAGTGTCGGATCTAGCGGAGCAGTTCTTC
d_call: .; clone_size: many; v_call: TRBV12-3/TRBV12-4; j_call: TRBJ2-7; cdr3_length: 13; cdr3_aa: CASSTGTSYEQYF; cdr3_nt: TGTGCCAGCAGTACAGGTACTTCCTACGAGCAGTACTTC
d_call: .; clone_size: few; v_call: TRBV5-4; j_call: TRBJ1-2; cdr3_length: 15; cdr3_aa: CASSLGQPLNYGYTF; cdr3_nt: TGTGCCAGCAGCTTAGGGCAGCCTCTAAACTATGGCTACACCTTC
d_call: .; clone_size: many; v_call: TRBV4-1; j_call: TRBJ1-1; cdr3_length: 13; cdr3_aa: CASSQGPRYEAFF; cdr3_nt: TGCGCCAGCAGCCAAGGCCCAAGGTACGAAGCTTTCTTT
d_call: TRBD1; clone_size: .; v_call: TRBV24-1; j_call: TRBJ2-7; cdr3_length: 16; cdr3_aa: CATSDSRQGSSHEQYF; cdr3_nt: TGTGCCACCAGTGATTCGAGACAGGGAAGTAGCCACGAGCAGTACTTC
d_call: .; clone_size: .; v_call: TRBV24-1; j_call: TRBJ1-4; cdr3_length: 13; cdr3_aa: CATSEGGGEKLFF; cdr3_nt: TGTGCCACCAGTGAGGGGGGAGGTGAAAAACTGTTTTTT
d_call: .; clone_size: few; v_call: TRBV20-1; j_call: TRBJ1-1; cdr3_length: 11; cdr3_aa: CSTKVQTEAFF; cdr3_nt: TGCAGTACCAAGGTCCAGACTGAAGCTTTCTTT
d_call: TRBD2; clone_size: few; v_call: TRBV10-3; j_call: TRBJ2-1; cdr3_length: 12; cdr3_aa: CAIKGGGNEQFF; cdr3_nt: TGTGCCATCAAAGGCGGGGGAAATGAGCAGTTCTTC
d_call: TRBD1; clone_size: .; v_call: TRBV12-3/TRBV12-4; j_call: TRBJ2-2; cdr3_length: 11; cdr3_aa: CASSERTGMFF; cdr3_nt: TGTGCCAGCAGTGAAAGGACAGGGATGTTTTTT
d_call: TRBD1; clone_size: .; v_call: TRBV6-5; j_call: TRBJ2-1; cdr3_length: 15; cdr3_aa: CASRNSGTGANEQFF; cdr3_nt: TGTGCCAGCAGAAACAGTGGGACAGGGGCGAATGAGCAGTTCTTC
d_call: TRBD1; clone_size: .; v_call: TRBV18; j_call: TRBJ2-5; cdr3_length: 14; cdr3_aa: CASSPPTGVETQYF; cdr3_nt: TGTGCCAGCTCACCGCCGACAGGGGTGGAGACCCAGTACTTC
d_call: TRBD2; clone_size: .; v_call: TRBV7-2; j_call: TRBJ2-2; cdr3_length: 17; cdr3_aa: CASSLSRTSGRTGELFF; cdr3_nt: TGTGCCAGCAGCCTCAGCCGGACTAGCGGGAGGACCGGGGAGCTGTTTTTT
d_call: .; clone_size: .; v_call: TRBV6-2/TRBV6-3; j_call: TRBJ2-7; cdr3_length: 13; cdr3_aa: CASSERPSYEQYF; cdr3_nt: TGTGCCAGCAGCGAACGCCCTAGCTACGAGCAGTACTTC
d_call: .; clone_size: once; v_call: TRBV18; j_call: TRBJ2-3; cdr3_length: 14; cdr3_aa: CASSPSLGTDTQYF; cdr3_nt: TGTGCCAGCTCACCAAGCCTAGGCACAGATACGCAGTATTTT
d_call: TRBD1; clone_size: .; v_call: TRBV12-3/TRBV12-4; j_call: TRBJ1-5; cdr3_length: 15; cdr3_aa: CASRRDSYSNQPQHF; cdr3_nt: TGTGCCAGCAGGAGGGACAGCTATAGCAATCAGCCCCAGCATTTT
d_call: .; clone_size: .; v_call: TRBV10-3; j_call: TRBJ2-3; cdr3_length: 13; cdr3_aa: CAISVGLADTQYF; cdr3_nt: TGTGCCATCAGTGTGGGACTGGCAGATACGCAGTATTTT
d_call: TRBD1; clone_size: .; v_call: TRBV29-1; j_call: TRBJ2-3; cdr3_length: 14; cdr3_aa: CSATKGALSDTQYF; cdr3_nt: TGCAGTGCTACCAAGGGGGCTTTATCAGATACGCAGTATTTT
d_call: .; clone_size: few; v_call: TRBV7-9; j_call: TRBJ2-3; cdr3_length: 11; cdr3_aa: CASSLAQGPYF; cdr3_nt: TGTGCCAGCAGCTTAGCCCAGGGCCCGTATTTT
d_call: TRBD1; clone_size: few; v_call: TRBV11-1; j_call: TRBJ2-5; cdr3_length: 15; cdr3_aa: CASSYDRGQRETQYF; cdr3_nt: TGTGCCAGCAGCTACGACAGGGGGCAACGGGAGACCCAGTACTTC
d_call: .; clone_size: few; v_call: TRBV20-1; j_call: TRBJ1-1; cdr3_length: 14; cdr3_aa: CSARDQRGANEAFF; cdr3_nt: TGCAGTGCTAGAGATCAAAGGGGGGCGAATGAAGCTTTCTTT
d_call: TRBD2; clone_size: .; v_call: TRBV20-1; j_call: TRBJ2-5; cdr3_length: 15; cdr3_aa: CSARRPGGTQETQYF; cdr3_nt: TGCAGTGCTAGAAGGCCGGGAGGGACCCAAGAGACCCAGTACTTC
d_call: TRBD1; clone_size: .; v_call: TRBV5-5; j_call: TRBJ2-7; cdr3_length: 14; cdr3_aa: CARSRGQGGREQYF; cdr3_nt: TGTGCCAGAAGCAGGGGACAGGGGGGACGCGAGCAGTACTTC
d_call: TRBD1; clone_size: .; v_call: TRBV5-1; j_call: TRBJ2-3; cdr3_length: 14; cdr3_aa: CASSEGTVTDTQYF; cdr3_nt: TGCGCCAGCAGCGAAGGGACAGTAACAGATACGCAGTATTTT
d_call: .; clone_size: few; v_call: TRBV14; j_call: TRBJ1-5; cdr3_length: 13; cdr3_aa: CASSQDGTQPQHF; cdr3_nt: TGTGCCAGCAGCCAAGATGGGACACAGCCCCAGCATTTT
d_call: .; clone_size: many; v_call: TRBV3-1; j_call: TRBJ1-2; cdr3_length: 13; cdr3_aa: CASSQGSGRGYTF; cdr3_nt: TGTGCCAGCAGCCAAGGAAGTGGACGCGGCTACACCTTC
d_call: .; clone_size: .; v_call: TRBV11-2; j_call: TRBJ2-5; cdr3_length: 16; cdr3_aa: CASSLDRGSGSETQYF; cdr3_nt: TGTGCCAGCAGCTTAGATCGGGGATCGGGCTCGGAGACCCAGTACTTC
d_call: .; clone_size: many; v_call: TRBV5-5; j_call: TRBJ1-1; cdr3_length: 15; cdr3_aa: CASSLRPNLLTEAFF; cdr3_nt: TGTGCCAGCAGCCTCCGACCCAACTTACTCACTGAAGCTTTCTTT
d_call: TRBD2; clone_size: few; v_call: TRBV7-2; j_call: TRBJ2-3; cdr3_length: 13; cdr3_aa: CASSPLGGDTQYF; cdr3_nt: TGTGCCAGCAGCCCACTCGGGGGGGATACGCAGTATTTT
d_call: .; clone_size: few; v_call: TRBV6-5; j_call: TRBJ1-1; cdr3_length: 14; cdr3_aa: CASRRNDRGTEAFF; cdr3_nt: TGTGCCAGCAGAAGGAATGATAGGGGCACTGAAGCTTTCTTT
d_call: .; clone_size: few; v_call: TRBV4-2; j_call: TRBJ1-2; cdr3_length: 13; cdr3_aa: CASSQTGQGGYTF; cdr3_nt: TGTGCCAGCAGCCAAACGGGGCAGGGTGGCTACACCTTC
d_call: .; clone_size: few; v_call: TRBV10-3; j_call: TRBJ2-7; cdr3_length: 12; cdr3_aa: CAISQDARGQYF; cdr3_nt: TGTGCCATCAGTCAGGACGCCCGCGGGCAGTACTTC
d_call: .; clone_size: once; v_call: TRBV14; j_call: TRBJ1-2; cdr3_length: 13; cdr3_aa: CASSPDISYGYTF; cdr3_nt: TGTGCCAGCAGCCCGGACATCTCCTATGGCTACACCTTC
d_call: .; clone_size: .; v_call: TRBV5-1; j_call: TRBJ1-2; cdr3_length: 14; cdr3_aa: CASSQGLAHYGYTF; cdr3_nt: TGCGCCAGCAGCCAAGGATTAGCTCACTATGGCTACACCTTC
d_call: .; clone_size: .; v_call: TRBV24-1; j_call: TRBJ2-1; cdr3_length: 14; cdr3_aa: CATPGRREGNEQFF; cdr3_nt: TGTGCCACCCCTGGACGGAGGGAAGGGAATGAGCAGTTCTTC
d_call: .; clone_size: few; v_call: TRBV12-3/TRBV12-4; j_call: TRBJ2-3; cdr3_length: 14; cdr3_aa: CASRPPGGTDTQYF; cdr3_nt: TGTGCCAGCAGGCCGCCCGGGGGAACAGATACGCAGTATTTT
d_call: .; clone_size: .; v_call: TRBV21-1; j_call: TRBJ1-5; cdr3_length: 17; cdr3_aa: CASSKDEWTVSNQPQHF; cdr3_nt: TGTGCCAGCAGCAAAGACGAATGGACGGTTAGCAATCAGCCCCAGCATTTT
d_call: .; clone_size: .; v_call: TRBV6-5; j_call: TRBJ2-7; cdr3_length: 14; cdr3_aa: CASTRSTLSYEQYF; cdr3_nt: TGTGCCAGCACCCGATCTACCCTCTCCTACGAGCAGTACTTC
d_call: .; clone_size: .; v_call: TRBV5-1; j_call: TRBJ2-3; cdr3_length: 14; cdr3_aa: CASSVSALYDTQYF; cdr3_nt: TGCGCCAGCAGCGTTAGCGCGCTCTACGATACGCAGTATTTT
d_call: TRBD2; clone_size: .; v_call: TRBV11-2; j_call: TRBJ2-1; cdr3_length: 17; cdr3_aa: CASSLVPSGGAYNEQFF; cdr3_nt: TGTGCCAGCAGCTTAGTCCCTAGCGGGGGGGCCTACAATGAGCAGTTCTTC
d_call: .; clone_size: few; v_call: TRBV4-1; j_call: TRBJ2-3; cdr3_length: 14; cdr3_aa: CASSVTQGTDTQYF; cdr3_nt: TGCGCCAGCAGTGTAACCCAGGGCACAGATACGCAGTATTTT
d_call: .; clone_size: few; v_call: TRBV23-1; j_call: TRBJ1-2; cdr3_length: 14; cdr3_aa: CASSRSRRSYGYTF; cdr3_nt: TGCGCCAGCAGTCGATCAAGGCGGTCCTATGGCTACACCTTC
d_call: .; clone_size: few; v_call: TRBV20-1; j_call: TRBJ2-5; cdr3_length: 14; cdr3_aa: CSARTGSYQETQYF; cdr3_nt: TGCAGTGCTAGAACCGGGTCCTACCAAGAGACCCAGTACTTC
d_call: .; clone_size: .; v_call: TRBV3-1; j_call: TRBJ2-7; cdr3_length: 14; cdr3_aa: CASSQDLGATEQYF; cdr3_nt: TGTGCCAGCAGCCAAGATTTGGGGGCCACCGAGCAGTACTTC
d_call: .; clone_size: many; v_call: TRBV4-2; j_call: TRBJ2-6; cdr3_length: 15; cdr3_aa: CASSTRISGANVLTF; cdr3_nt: TGTGCCAGCAGCACCAGGATATCTGGGGCCAACGTCCTGACTTTC
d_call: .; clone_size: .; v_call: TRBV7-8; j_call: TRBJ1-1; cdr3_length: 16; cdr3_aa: CASSGTGGSVATEAFF; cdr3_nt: TGTGCCAGCAGCGGGACCGGGGGGAGCGTCGCCACTGAAGCTTTCTTT